The 9 T cell receptor beta chains reported below all come from one sample, sequenced in a study of cytomegalovirus exposure and HLA in healthy donors (dated by TCRdb to between 2016 and 2019). The library was generated by the immunoSEQ multiplex PCR assay. The multiplex PCR relied on a mix of 60 forward primers for TCR Vbeta segments and 13 reverse primers for TCR Jbeta segments. Here the immuneACCESS table is served through TCRdb, limited to in-frame sequences with V and J called. Missing clones are a known gap in these copies; in checked studies unresolved V genes cover under half, and the rest lacks a known reason. The sample has fewer than 120,000 clones on record, approximately 86% of them singletons. Of the sample, approximately 1.8% falls within the top ten clones. Specimen: PBMCs. Receptors were obtained from a man aged 40-50 years in good health and CMV-seronegative.

This sequence joins TRBV30 and TRBJ1-2; TRBD1 matches 8 bases. This CDR3 has 14 residues. CDR1 is GTSNPN and CDR2 is SVGIG in the germline V gene (reference sequence). J gave up 4 bases and V 0 bases, and 4 bases lay outside the gene matches. The CDR3 DNA sequence: TGTGCCTGGAGTGTAGGCCAGGGGGCCTATGGCTACACCTTC. The encoded protein is CAWSVGQGAYGYTF.

This clone was detected once. The V gene is TRBV7-2, the J gene TRBJ2-5; D remains unclear. Trimming took off 5 bases at V and 6 bases at J, with 13 bases between the two ends. The CDR3 consists of 13 residues. In germline, CDR1 is SGHTA, CDR2 FQGNSA. The CDR3 loop is CASSQVLLQTQYF. CDR3 sequence (DNA): TGTGCCAGCAGCCAGGTCCTCTTGCAGACCCAGTACTTC.

The V gene is TRBV9, the J gene TRBJ1-1, with D perhaps TRBD1 (5 bases). V was pared by 2 bases and J by 7 bases, with 9 bases between. The V gene's germline CDR1 is SGDLS and CDR2 YYNGEE. The CDR3 sequence is 12 residues long. The CDR3 region has the DNA TGTGCCAGCAGCGTTGGGCAGGGTGAAGCTTTCTTT. This codes for CASSVGQGEAFF. The whole variable domain, remainder taken from reference TRBV9 and TRBJ1-1, is DSGVTQTPKHLITATGQRVTLRCSPRSGDLSVYWYQQSLDQGLQFLIQYYNGEERAKGNILERFSAQQFPDLHSELNLSSLELGDSALYFCASSVGQGEAFFGQGTRLTVV.

V is TRBV29-1 and J is TRBJ1-4, with D possibly matching TRBD1 (6 bases). Trimming removed 4 bases from V and 7 bases from J, with 13 bases in between. The CDR3 contains 13 residues. Germline lookup yields CDR1 SQVTM and CDR2 ANQGSEA. CDR3 sequence (DNA): TGCAGCGTTGGTTTGAAAGGGGGTGAAAAACTGTTTTTT. This gives the protein CSVGLKGGEKLFF.

This chain joins TRBV6-5 and TRBJ1-5, with a tentative D call TRBD1 (6 bases). Trimming shortened V by 6 bases and J by 7 bases, and 19 bases separated the two germline ends. The V gene's germline CDR1 is MNHEY and CDR2 SVGAGI. There are 15 residues in the CDR3. The CDR3 sequence: CASRQTGVGTQPQHF. CDR3 in DNA: TGTGCCAGCAGGCAGACAGGAGTAGGGACACAGCCCCAGCATTTT.

This clone was seen just once. This sequence joins TRBV4-2 and TRBJ1-3; D might be TRBD1 (5 bases). This CDR3 region has 17 residues. Germline V gene sequence: CDR1 LGHNA, CDR2 YNFKEQ. V lost 1 base, J lost 2 bases, and 15 bases lay in between. The CDR3 here is CASSQGGGLGPGNTIYF. The CDR3 nucleotides are TGTGCCAGCAGCCAAGGGGGGGGGTTGGGCCCTGGAAACACCATATATTTT.

This chain connects TRBV6-1 to TRBJ1-2, with D possibly being TRBD1 (5 bases). V lost 2 bases and J 4 bases, leaving 11 bases between the germline ends. The CDR3 is 14 amino acids. Germline CDR1 and CDR2: MNHNS and SASEGT. The CDR3 DNA is TGTGCCAGCAGTGAAATCGGACAACCCTATGGCTACACCTTC. Residues: CASSEIGQPYGYTF.

This clone was detected once. This rearrangement joins TRBV7-9 to TRBJ2-7, with 9 bases matching TRBD1. The trim removed 1 base at V and 3 bases at J, leaving 4 bases unmatched. The CDR3 is made up of 15 amino acids. The germline gives CDR1 SEHNR, CDR2 FQNEAQ (reference sequence). CDR3 coding DNA: TGTGCCAGCAGCTTAGGGACAGGGGATGGCTACGAGCAGTACTTC. Residues: CASSLGTGDGYEQYF.

This clone was picked up a small number of times. This sequence joins TRBV9 and TRBJ1-3; D possibly corresponds to TRBD1 (6 bases). The germline V gene has CDR1 SGDLS and CDR2 YYNGEE. Trimming shortened V by 0 bases and J by 2 bases, and 12 bases separated the two germline ends. The CDR3 consists of 16 residues. The CDR3 is CASSVEQGYTGNTIYF. CDR3 sequence (DNA): TGTGCCAGCAGCGTAGAACAGGGATATACTGGAAACACCATATATTTT.